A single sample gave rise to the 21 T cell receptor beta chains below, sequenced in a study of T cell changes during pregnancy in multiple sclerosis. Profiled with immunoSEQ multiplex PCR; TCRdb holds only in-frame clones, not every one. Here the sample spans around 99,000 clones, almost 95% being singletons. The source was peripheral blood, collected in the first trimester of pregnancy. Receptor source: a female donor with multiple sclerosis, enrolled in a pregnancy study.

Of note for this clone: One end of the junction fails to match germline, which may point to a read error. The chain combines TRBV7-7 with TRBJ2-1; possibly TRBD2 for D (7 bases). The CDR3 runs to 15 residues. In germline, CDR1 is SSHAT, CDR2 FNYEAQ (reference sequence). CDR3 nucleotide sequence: TGTGCTAGCAGCTTAGGGGGGGGAAGGAGGGATGAGCAGTTCTTC. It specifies CASSLGGGRRDEQFF. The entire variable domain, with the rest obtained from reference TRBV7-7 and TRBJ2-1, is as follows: GAGVSQSPRYKVTKRGQDVTLRCDPISSHATLYWYQQALGQGPEFLTYFNYEAQPDKSGLPSDRFSAERPEGSISTLTIQRTEQRDSAMYRCASSLGGGRRDEQFFGPGTRLTVL.

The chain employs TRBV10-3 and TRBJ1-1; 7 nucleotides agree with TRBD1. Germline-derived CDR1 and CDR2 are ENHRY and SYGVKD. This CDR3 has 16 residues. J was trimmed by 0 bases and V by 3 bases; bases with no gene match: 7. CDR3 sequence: CAISELYRGMNTEAFF. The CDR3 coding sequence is TGTGCCATCAGTGAATTATACAGGGGAATGAACACTGAAGCTTTCTTT.

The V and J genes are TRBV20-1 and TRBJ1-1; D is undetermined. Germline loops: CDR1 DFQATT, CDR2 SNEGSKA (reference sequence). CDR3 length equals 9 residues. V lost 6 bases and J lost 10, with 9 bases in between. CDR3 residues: CSAGAPAFF. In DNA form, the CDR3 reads TGCAGTGCCGGAGCCCCAGCTTTCTTT.

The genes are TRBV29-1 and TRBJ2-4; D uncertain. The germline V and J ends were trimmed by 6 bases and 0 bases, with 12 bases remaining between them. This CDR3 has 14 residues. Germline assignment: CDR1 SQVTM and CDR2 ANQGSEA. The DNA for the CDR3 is TGCAGCGTCCGACAACAACTAGCCAAAAACATTCAGTACTTC. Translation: CSVRQQLAKNIQYF.

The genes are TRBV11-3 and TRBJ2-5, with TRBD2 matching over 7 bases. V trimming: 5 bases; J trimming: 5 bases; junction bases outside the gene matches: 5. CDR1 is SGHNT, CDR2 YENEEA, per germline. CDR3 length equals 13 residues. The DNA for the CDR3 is TGTGCCAGCAGCCCACGGGGGGTGGAGACCCAGTACTTC. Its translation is CASSPRGVETQYF. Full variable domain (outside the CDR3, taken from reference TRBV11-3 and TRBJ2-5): EAGVVQSPRYKIIEKKQPVAFWCNPISGHNTLYWYLQNLGQGPELLIRYENEEAVDDSQLPKDRFSAERLKGVDSTLKIQPAELGDSAVYLCASSPRGVETQYFGPGTRLLVL.

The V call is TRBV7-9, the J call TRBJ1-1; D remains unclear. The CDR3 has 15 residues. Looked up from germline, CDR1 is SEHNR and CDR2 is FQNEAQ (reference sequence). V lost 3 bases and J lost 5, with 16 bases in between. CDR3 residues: CASSFRNMEDTEAFF. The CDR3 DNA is TGTGCCAGCAGCTTTCGAAATATGGAGGATACTGAAGCTTTCTTT.

The CDR3 reads CASSLLGLAAGPLFF. The CDR3 nucleotides read TGTGCCAGCAGCTTACTGGGGCTCGCAGCGGGGCCATTGTTCTTC. V and J are TRBV7-3 and TRBJ2-1, with 7 bases fitting TRBD2. With 2 bases clipped from V and 15 bases from J, the junction kept 16 bases outside the gene matches. The CDR3 sequence is 15 residues long. Germline assignment: CDR1 SGHTA and CDR2 FQGTGA.

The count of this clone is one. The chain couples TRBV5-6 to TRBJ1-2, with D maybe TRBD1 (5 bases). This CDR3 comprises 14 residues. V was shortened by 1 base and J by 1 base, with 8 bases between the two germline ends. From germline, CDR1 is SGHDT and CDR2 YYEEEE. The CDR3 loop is CASSLPGGNYGYTF. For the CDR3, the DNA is TGTGCCAGCAGCTTGCCGGGGGGTAACTATGGCTACACCTTC.

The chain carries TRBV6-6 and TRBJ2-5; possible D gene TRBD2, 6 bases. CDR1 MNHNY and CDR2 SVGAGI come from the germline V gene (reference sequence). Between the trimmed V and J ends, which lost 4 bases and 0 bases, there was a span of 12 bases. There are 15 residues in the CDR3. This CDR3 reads CASSFSGFDQETQYF. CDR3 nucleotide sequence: TGTGCCAGCAGTTTCAGCGGGTTCGACCAAGAGACCCAGTACTTC.

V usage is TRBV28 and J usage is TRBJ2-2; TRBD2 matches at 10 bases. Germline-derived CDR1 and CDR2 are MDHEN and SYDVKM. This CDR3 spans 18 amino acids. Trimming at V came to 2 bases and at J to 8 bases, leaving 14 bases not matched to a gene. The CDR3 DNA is TGTGCCAGCAGTTTACTGGTAGCGGGAGGCCCAAATCAGGGGGAGCTGTTTTTT. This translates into CASSLLVAGGPNQGELFF. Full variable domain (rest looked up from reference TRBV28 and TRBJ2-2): DVKVTQSSRYLVKRTGEKVFLECVQDMDHENMFWYRQDPGLGLRLIYFSYDVKMKEKGDIPEGYSVSREKKERFSLILESASTNQTSMYLCASSLLVAGGPNQGELFFGEGSRLTVL.

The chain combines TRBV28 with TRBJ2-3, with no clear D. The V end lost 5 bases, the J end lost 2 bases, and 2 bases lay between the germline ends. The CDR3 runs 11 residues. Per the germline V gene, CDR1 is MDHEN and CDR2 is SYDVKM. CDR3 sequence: CASSHTDTQYF. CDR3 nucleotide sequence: TGTGCCAGCAGTCACACAGATACGCAGTATTTT. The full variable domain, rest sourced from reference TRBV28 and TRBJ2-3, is DVKVTQSSRYLVKRTGEKVFLECVQDMDHENMFWYRQDPGLGLRLIYFSYDVKMKEKGDIPEGYSVSREKKERFSLILESASTNQTSMYLCASSHTDTQYFGPGTRLTVL.

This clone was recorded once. The DNA for the CDR3 is TGTGCCAGCAGCCAAGAGGCGGGACTAGCGGACACAGATACGCAGTATTTT. Amino acid sequence: CASSQEAGLADTDTQYF. This chain connects TRBV4-2 to TRBJ2-3; 11 bases line up with TRBD2. The trim removed 0 bases at V and 2 bases at J, leaving 4 bases unmatched. CDR3 length equals 17 residues. Germline V gene lookup returns CDR1 LGHNA and CDR2 YNFKEQ.

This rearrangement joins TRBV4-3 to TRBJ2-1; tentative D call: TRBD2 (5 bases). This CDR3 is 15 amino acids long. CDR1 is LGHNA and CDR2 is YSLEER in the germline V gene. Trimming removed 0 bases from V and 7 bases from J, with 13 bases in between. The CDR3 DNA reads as TGCGCCAGCAGCCAAGAAGGCAGGACTCTAAATGAGCAGTTCTTC. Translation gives CASSQEGRTLNEQFF.

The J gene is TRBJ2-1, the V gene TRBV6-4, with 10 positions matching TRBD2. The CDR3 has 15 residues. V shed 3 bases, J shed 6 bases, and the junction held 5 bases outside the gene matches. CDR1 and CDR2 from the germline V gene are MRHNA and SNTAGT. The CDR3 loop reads CASSEASGSSNEQFF. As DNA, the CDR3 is TGTGCCAGCAGTGAAGCTAGCGGGAGTTCCAATGAGCAGTTCTTC.

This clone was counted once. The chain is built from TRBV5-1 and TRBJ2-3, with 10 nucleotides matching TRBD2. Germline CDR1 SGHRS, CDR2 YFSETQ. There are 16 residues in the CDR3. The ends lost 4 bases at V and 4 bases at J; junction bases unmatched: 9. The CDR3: CASSLLAGKSSDTQYF. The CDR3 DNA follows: TGCGCCAGCAGCCTACTAGCGGGAAAGTCATCAGATACGCAGTATTTT.

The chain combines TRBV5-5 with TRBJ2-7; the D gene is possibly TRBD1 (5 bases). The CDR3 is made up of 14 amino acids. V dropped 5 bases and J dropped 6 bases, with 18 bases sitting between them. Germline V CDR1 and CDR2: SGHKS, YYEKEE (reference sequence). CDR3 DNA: TGTGCCAGCAGTTGGGGCAGGACGCTATCCGAGCAGTACTTC. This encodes CASSWGRTLSEQYF.

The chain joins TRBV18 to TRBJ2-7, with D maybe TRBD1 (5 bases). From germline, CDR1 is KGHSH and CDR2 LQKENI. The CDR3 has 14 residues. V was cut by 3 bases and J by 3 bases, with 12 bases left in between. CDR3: CASSPSGRVYEQYF. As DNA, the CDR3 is TGTGCCAGCTCACCCTCCGGCAGGGTCTACGAGCAGTACTTC.

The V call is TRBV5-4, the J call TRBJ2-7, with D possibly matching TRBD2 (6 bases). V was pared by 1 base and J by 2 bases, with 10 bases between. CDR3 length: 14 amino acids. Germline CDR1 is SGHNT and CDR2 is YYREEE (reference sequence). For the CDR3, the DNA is TGTGCCAGCAGCTTGATCGGGAGCCCCTACGAGCAGTACTTC. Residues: CASSLIGSPYEQYF. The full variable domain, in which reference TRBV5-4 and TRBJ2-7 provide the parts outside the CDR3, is ETGVTQSPTHLIKTRGQQVTLRCSSQSGHNTVSWYQQALGQGPQFIFQYYREEENGRGNFPPRFSGLQFPNYSSELNVNALELDDSALYLCASSLIGSPYEQYFGPGTRLTVT.

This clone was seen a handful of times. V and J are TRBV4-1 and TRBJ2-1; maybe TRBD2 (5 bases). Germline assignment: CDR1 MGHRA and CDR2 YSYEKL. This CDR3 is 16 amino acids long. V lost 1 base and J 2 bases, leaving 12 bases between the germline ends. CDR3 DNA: TGCGCCAGCAGCCAAGGTCCAGCGGCGGCCTACAATGAGCAGTTCTTC. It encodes CASSQGPAAAYNEQFF.

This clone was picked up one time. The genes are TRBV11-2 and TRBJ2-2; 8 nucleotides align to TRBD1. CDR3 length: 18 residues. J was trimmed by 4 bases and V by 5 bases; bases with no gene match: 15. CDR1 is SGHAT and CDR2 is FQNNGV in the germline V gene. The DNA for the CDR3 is TGTGCCAGCAGCGTACGACGGACAGGGCGAAACTTCACCGGGGAGCTGTTTTTT. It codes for CASSVRRTGRNFTGELFF.

The DNA of the CDR3 is TGTGCCAGCAGAAGGACTAGCGGGGCACAAGAGACCCAGTACTTC. It is translated as CASRRTSGAQETQYF. The rearrangement links TRBV2 to TRBJ2-5; 12 bases fit TRBD2. The CDR3 loop spans 15 amino acids. The V gene's germline CDR1 is SNHLY and CDR2 FYNNEI. The V and J ends lost 6 bases and 2 bases, in that order; junction bases with no gene match: 4.